The present T cell receptor beta chain was sequenced within a study of blood T cell repertoires in COVID-19. Across the study: Samples came from the United States, Italy and Spain, spanning acute and convalescent COVID-19.

As originally analysed: Counts of nucleated cells, estimated from reference gene primer amplification, were obtained. The protocol was immunoSEQ multiplex PCR, while the TCRdb copy is restricted to in-frame clones and leaves out a portion. The DNA was the basis for D and trimming; V, J and clone size are from that table. This sample has approximately 150,000 clones; about nine tenths occur once, and the top ten carry under 4.5%. The germline V gene encodes CDR1 SEHNR and CDR2 FQNEAQ (reference sequence). CDR3 length: 13 amino acids. The V segment lost 2 bases and the J segment 4 bases; nucleotides outside the gene matches: 1. Donors were grouped by their self-reported clinical history.

The sample consisted of PBMCs or T cells enriched from blood (not recorded which). The sequence was collected from a woman between 40 and 50 years old who had been exposed to COVID-19. The chain recombines TRBV7-9 with TRBJ1-1; 7 positions match TRBD1. CDR3 loop: CASSLRDSTEAFF. Here the CDR3 DNA reads TGTGCCAGCAGCTTACGGGACAGCACTGAAGCTTTCTTT.